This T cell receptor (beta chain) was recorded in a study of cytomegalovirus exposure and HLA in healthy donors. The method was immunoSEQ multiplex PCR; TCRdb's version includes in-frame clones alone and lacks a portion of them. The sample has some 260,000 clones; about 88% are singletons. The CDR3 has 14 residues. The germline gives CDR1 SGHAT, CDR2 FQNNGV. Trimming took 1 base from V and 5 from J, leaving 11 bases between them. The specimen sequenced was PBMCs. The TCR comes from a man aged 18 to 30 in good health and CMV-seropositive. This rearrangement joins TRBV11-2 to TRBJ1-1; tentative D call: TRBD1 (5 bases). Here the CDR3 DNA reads TGTGCCAGCAGCTTAGTTTGGGGGGGGACTGAAGCTTTCTTT. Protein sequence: CASSLVWGGTEAFF.